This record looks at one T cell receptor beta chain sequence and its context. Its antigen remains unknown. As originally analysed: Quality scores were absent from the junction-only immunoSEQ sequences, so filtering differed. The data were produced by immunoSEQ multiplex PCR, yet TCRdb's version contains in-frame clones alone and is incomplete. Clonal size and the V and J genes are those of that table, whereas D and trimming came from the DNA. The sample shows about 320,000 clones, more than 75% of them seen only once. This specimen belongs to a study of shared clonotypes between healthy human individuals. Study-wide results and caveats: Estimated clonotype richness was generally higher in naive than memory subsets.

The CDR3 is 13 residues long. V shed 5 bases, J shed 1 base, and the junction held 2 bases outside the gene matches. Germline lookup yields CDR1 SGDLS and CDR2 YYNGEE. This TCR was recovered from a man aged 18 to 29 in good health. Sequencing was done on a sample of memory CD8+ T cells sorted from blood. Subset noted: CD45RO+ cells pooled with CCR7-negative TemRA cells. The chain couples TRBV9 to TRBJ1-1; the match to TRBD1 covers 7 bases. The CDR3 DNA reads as TGTGCCAGCAGTCCAGGGGGGAACACTGAAGCTTTCTTT. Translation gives CASSPGGNTEAFF.